The sample holds many counts of the clone carrying this TCR beta chain. What it binds is not known. From germline, CDR1 is MNHEY and CDR2 SVGEGT. V was trimmed by 4 bases and J by 3 bases, leaving 13 bases between them. This CDR3 spans 14 amino acids. The sample comes from a study of T cell repertoires in cytomegalovirus infection. Looking at the study overall: TCR beta signatures that were public indicated CMV infection and matching HLA type.

In TCRdb, the reads were re-called with MiXCR into one record per CDR3 protein. This table holds 310,000 or so distinct CDR3 sequences, around 9.1% found once. Points from the study as a whole: Clonotype analysis showed dominance of the ex vivo response by HLA-C-restricted CMV-specific TCR beta clonotypes. Carriers of CMV plus the relevant HLA were identified by cumulative public TCR beta family frequency.

The source material was PBMCs. V is TRBV6-2 or TRBV6-3 and J is TRBJ2-7; either TRBD1 or TRBD2 may supply D (5 bases each). This sequence was found in a human donor in good health (CMV status not recorded). Some clones in this sample may be carry-over from other donors' samples. CDR3 nucleotides: TGTGCCAGCAGTTCGAGGGACGTAGGCTACGAGCAGTACGTC. Translating it yields CASSSRDVGYEQYV.